The clone carrying this TCR beta chain has only a few counts. This entry belongs to a study of T cells after yellow fever vaccination. Using its own MiXCR run on the 5' RACE reads, TCRdb lists one record per CDR3 protein. The sample records around 590,000 distinct CDR3 sequences, approximately 13% being singletons. The CDR3 contains 13 residues. V gave up 6 bases and J gave up 6 bases; unmatched junction bases: 7. CDR1 MNHNS and CDR2 SASEGT come from the germline V gene. The sequences come from PBMCs, collected on the day of the yellow fever booster vaccination. The receptor comes from a man aged 25-45 years who received the YFV17D yellow fever vaccine. V and J are TRBV6-1 and TRBJ2-7, with 8 bases identical to TRBD1. For the CDR3, the DNA is TGTGCCAGCAGGACAGGGGTTGATTCCGAGCAGTACTTC. Translation: CASRTGVDSEQYF.